This T cell receptor (beta chain) is from a study of control samples from healthy donors and cancer patients. Germline V lookup: CDR1 SGHNT, CDR2 YYREEE (reference sequence). This CDR3 is built from 13 residues. V lost 4 bases and J lost 5, with 13 bases in between. Only in-frame clones appear in the TCRdb table, and some are missing; sequencing was by immunoSEQ multiplex PCR. Counted here are tens of thousands of clones, 70% to 85% occurring once; the ten biggest clones make up about 35%. This rearrangement joins TRBV5-4 to TRBJ2-7; D unresolved. Input material: PBMCs. The sequence derives from a man between 65 and 85 years old with lung cancer. For the CDR3, the DNA is TGTGCCAGCAGCCCCCCGGGTGACCACGAGCAGTACTTC. This codes for CASSPPGDHEQYF.